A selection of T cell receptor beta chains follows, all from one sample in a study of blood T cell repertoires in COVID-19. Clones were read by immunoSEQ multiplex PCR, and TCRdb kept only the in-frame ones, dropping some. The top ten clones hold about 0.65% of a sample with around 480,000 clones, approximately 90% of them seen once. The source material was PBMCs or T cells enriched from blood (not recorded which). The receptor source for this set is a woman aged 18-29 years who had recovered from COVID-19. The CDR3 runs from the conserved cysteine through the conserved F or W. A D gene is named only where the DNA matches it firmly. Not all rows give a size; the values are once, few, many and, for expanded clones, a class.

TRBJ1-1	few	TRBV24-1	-	CASRGVNTEAFF	TGTGCCAGCAGAGGGGTCAACACTGAAGCTTTCTTT
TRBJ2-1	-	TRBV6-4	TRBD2	CARLPILAGRNEQFF	TGTGCCAGACTTCCCATACTAGCGGGTAGGAATGAGCAGTTCTTC
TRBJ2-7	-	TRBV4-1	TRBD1	CASSLGTGRTYEQYF	TGCGCCAGCAGCCTCGGGACAGGACGTACCTACGAGCAGTACTTC
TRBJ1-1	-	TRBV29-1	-	CSAQRGGNTEAFF	TGCAGCGCCCAAAGAGGGGGAAACACTGAAGCTTTCTTT
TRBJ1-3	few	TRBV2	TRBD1	CASRQGAGNTIYF	TGTGCCAGCAGGCAGGGGGCTGGAAACACCATATATTTT
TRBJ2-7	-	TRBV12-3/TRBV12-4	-	CASSFQGSYEQYF	TGTGCCAGCAGTTTCCAGGGCTCCTACGAGCAGTACTTC
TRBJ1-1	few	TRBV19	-	CASSPQQDVPNTEAFF	TGTGCCAGTAGTCCCCAACAGGACGTTCCGAACACTGAAGCTTTCTTT
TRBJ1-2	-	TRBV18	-	CASSPSGEHYGYTF	TGTGCCAGCTCACCATCAGGGGAACACTATGGCTACACCTTC
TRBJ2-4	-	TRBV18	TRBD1	CASSPQLGQGQGKNIQYF	TGTGCCAGCTCACCACAGCTCGGACAGGGGCAGGGCAAAAACATTCAGTACTTC
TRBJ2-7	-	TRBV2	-	CASSEPGHLSYEQYF	TGTGCCAGCAGTGAGCCGGGACACCTCTCCTACGAGCAGTACTTC
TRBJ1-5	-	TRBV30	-	CAWSVHRTLLASQPQHF	TGTGCCTGGAGTGTACATCGGACATTGCTCGCGAGTCAGCCCCAGCATTTT
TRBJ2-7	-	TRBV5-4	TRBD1	CASSSEQGKGYEQYF	TGTGCCAGCAGTTCAGAACAGGGGAAGGGCTACGAGCAGTACTTC
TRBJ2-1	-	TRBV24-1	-	CATSDLLGNEQFF	TGTGCCACCAGTGATTTGCTAGGTAATGAGCAGTTCTTC
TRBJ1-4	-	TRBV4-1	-	CASSQGAGPTNEKLFF	TGCGCCAGCAGCCAAGGGGCAGGCCCAACTAATGAAAAACTGTTTTTT
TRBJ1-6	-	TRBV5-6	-	CASSSSGMHNSPLHF	TGTGCCAGCAGCTCCTCGGGAATGCATAATTCACCCCTCCACTTT
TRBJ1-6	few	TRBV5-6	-	CASSLAQGLSPLHF	TGTGCCAGCAGCTTGGCCCAGGGCCTCTCACCCCTCCACTTT
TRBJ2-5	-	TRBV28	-	CASSLQGQETQYF	TGTGCCAGCAGTTTACAGGGCCAAGAGACCCAGTACTTC
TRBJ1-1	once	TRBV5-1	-	CASSLGRGADTEAFF	TGCGCCAGCAGCTTGGGACGGGGTGCGGACACTGAAGCTTTCTTT
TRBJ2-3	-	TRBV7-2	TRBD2	CASSLSSGGAPDTQYF	TGTGCCAGCAGCCTCTCTAGCGGGGGGGCCCCAGATACGCAGTATTTT
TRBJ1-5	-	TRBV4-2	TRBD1	CASSQDPSGGGQPQHF	TGTGCCAGCAGCCAAGACCCCTCAGGGGGAGGTCAGCCCCAGCATTTT
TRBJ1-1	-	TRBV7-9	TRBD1	CASSPGAQGQINTEAFF	TGTGCCAGCAGCCCGGGAGCGCAGGGACAGATTAACACTGAAGCTTTCTTT
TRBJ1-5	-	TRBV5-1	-	CASSSTLEGSAADSNQPQHF	TGCGCCAGCAGCTCAACCCTGGAGGGTAGCGCAGCAGATAGCAATCAGCCCCAGCATTTT
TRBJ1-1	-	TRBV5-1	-	CASSFKNGITDRTEAFF	TGCGCCAGCAGCTTTAAGAACGGTATCACCGACAGAACTGAAGCTTTCTTT
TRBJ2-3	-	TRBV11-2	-	CASSPYTDTQYF	TGTGCCAGCAGCCCTTACACAGATACGCAGTATTTT
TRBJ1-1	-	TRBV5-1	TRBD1	CASSWGTANTEAFF	TGCGCCAGCAGCTGGGGGACAGCTAACACTGAAGCTTTCTTT
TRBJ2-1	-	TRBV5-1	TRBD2	CASRVSGDLYNEQFF	TGCGCCAGCAGAGTTAGCGGGGACCTGTACAATGAGCAGTTCTTC
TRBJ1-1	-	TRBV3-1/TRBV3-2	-	CASSQALNTEAFF	TGTGCCAGCAGCCAAGCTTTGAACACTGAAGCTTTCTTT
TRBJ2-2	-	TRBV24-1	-	CATSDLQGRTGELFF	TGTGCCACCAGTGATCTACAGGGTCGGACCGGGGAGCTGTTTTTT
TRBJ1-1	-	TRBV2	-	CASRGNLQGNTEAFF	TGTGCCAGCAGAGGGAACCTCCAGGGAAACACTGAAGCTTTCTTT
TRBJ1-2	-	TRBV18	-	CASSPLGEYGYTF	TGTGCCAGCTCACCATTGGGAGAGTATGGCTACACCTTC
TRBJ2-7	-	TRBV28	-	CASSFAYEQYF	TGTGCCAGCAGTTTCGCCTACGAGCAGTACTTC
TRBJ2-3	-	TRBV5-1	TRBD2	CASSNIPSGGADTQYF	TGCGCCAGCAGCAACATACCTAGCGGGGGGGCAGATACGCAGTATTTT
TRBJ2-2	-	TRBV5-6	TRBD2	CASSPTTSGGARWGGELFF	TGTGCCAGCAGCCCGACGACTAGCGGGGGAGCAAGGTGGGGCGGGGAGCTGTTTTTT
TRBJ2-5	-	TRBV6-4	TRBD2	CASSDSGLAALKTQYF	TGTGCCAGCAGTGACTCCGGACTAGCGGCCTTAAAGACCCAGTACTTC